The 19 T cell receptor beta chains below were found in one sample sequenced in a study of T cell clonotyping in hematopoietic cell transplantation. Sequencing used immunoSEQ multiplex PCR; TCRdb keeps in-frame clones, though not all of them. The sample yields 3,500 to 5,000 clones, around 19% seen once. Sequencing was performed on peripheral blood mononuclear cells, taken 30 days after allogeneic stem cell transplant. These receptors were taken from a male patient between 45 and 59 years old who had an allogeneic stem cell transplant from a related donor, so the T cells may come from the graft donor. Some clones in this sample may be carry-over from other donors' samples.

This clone was seen a few times. J is TRBJ2-1 and V is TRBV4-1; TRBD2 might be the D (6 bases). Deletions cut 1 base from V and 7 bases from J, with 11 bases between. The CDR3 has 14 residues. CDR1 and CDR2 from the germline V gene are MGHRA and YSYEKL. Here the CDR3 DNA reads TGCGCCAGCAGCCAAGGAATAGCGGCGAATGAGCAGTTCTTC. This codes for CASSQGIAANEQFF.

This clone was seen only a few times. This chain uses TRBV5-4 with TRBJ2-1; possibly TRBD2 for D (6 bases). This CDR3 has 13 amino acids. The V and J ends lost 4 bases and 9 bases respectively, with 14 bases between them. Germline V gene data show CDR1 as SGHNT and CDR2 as YYREEE (reference sequence). The CDR3 sequence: CASSPDYVGEQFF. CDR3 sequence (DNA): TGTGCCAGCAGCCCGGACTACGTCGGTGAGCAGTTCTTC.

Only a few counts were recorded for this clone. The rearrangement joins TRBV28 to TRBJ2-1, with 7 bases lining up with TRBD2. The CDR3 has 14 residues. CDR1 and CDR2 from the germline V gene are MDHEN and SYDVKM. Trimming cost V 2 bases and J 9 bases; bases outside gene matches: 7. The CDR3 region is CASSLAGVTGEQFF. CDR3 nucleotide sequence: TGTGCCAGCAGTTTAGCGGGAGTGACCGGTGAGCAGTTCTTC.

This clone has only a few counts. As DNA, the CDR3 is TGTGCCTGGAGTAGGACAGGGCTCCAAGAGACCCAGTACTTC. It translates to CAWSRTGLQETQYF. V and J are TRBV30 and TRBJ2-5; TRBD1 matches 8 bases. V dropped 2 bases and J dropped 1; count of bases not matched to a gene: 3. CDR1 and CDR2 from the germline V gene are GTSNPN and SVGIG (reference sequence). This CDR3 is built from 14 residues. The full variable domain, its missing parts supplied by reference TRBV30 and TRBJ2-5, is SQTIHQWPATLVQPVGSPLSLECTVEGTSNPNLYWYRQAAGRGLQLLFYSVGIGQISSEVPQNLSASRPQDRQFILSSKKLLLSDSGFYLCAWSRTGLQETQYFGPGTRLLVL.

The chain has TRBV30 and TRBJ1-1, with 7 nucleotides matching TRBD1. The germline CDR1 and CDR2 sequences are GTSNPN and SVGIG (reference sequence). This CDR3 has 13 amino acids. V shed 4 bases, J shed 0 bases, and the junction held 2 bases outside the gene matches. In DNA form, the CDR3 reads TGTGCCTGGAACAGGGGACTGAACACTGAAGCTTTCTTT. It encodes CAWNRGLNTEAFF.

This chain joins TRBV28 and TRBJ1-2, with D perhaps matching TRBD1 (6 bases). This CDR3 spans 14 amino acids. The V gene's germline CDR1 is MDHEN and CDR2 SYDVKM. Trimming took 2 bases from V and 8 from J, leaving 15 bases between them. As DNA, the CDR3 is TGTGCCAGCAGTTTAATCGGGGGCTGGGCGGGCTACACCTTC. Encoded protein: CASSLIGGWAGYTF.

This clone was counted between two and nine times. The chain is built from TRBV30 and TRBJ2-5; maybe TRBD2 (5 bases). The V end lost 6 bases, the J end lost 5 bases, and 10 bases lay between the germline ends. The V gene's germline CDR1 is GTSNPN and CDR2 SVGIG (reference sequence). The CDR3 is 11 residues long. DNA of the CDR3: TGTGCCTGCGGAGGCGATGAGACCCAGTACTTC. It codes for CACGGDETQYF.

This chain links TRBV30 with TRBJ1-5, with no clear D. Trimming removed 0 bases at V and 2 bases at J, with 11 bases between. The CDR3 consists of 15 residues. Germline CDR1 GTSNPN, CDR2 SVGIG (reference sequence). The CDR3 loop reads CAWSVRFRGNQPQHF. DNA of the CDR3: TGTGCCTGGAGTGTTAGATTTCGGGGCAATCAGCCCCAGCATTTT.

The rearrangement links TRBV30 to TRBJ1-4; no definite D call. The CDR3 is made up of 13 amino acids. CDR1 and CDR2 from the germline V gene are GTSNPN and SVGIG (reference sequence). Trimming left V 1 base short and J 5 bases short, with 8 bases between. CDR3 bases: TGTGCCTGGAGTGGCCTCTACAATGAAAAACTGTTTTTT. It is translated as CAWSGLYNEKLFF.

The chain combines TRBV25-1 with TRBJ2-7, with TRBD2 as a possible D gene (5 bases). Trimming shortened V by 5 bases and J by 7 bases, and 12 bases separated the two germline ends. This CDR3 contains 12 residues. CDR1 and CDR2 from the germline V gene are MGHDK and SYGVNS. The CDR3 region has the DNA TGTGCCAGCAGTCCCGACACGGGGGAGCAGTACTTC. Translating gives CASSPDTGEQYF.

This clone was picked up a small number of times. The chain employs TRBV30 and TRBJ1-5; no clear D. CDR1 and CDR2 from the germline V gene are GTSNPN and SVGIG (reference sequence). Trimming stripped 0 bases from V and 6 bases from J, with 9 bases between. This CDR3 comprises 13 residues. The CDR3 DNA reads as TGTGCCTGGAGTGTACGGCGTGGTCAGCCCCAGCATTTT. Translated: CAWSVRRGQPQHF.

The chain has TRBV6-6 and TRBJ1-1; D ambiguous. V dropped 2 bases and J dropped 11 bases, with 15 bases sitting between them. CDR3 size: 13 residues. CDR1 MNHNY and CDR2 SVGAGI come from the germline V gene (reference sequence). The CDR3 sequence is CASSYRGPNRAFF. The CDR3 DNA sequence: TGTGCCAGCAGTTACAGAGGCCCTAATCGCGCTTTCTTT.

The gene calls are TRBV6-5 and TRBJ1-2; perhaps TRBD1 as D (6 bases). This CDR3 spans 15 amino acids. Germline-derived CDR1 and CDR2 are MNHEY and SVGAGI. Trimming pared 7 bases from V and 4 bases from J, leaving 19 bases between. The CDR3 loop reads CASTQGRGLVYGYTF. The CDR3 bases are TGTGCCAGCACCCAAGGGCGGGGGCTCGTCTATGGCTACACCTTC.

V is TRBV5-6 and J is TRBJ1-4; tentative D call: TRBD1 (5 bases). The CDR3 covers 13 residues. V was pared by 0 bases and J by 5 bases, with 5 bases between. CDR1 and CDR2 from the germline V gene are SGHDT and YYEEEE. The CDR3 is CASSLDRNEKLFF. The CDR3 DNA reads as TGTGCCAGCAGCTTGGACAGGAATGAAAAACTGTTTTTT.

This clone was observed a few times. The V call is TRBV30, the J call TRBJ2-5; D may be TRBD2 (7 bases). V shed 0 bases and J shed 4 bases, with 12 bases lying between them. CDR1 GTSNPN and CDR2 SVGIG come from the germline V gene (reference sequence). The length of the CDR3 is 14 residues. CDR3 protein: CAWSVGGPSETQYF. DNA for the CDR3: TGTGCCTGGAGTGTGGGGGGGCCGTCAGAGACCCAGTACTTC.

By its share, this clone is medium-sized. J is TRBJ1-2 and V is TRBV15; possibly TRBD1 for D (5 bases). Germline V gives CDR1 LNHNV, CDR2 YYDKDF (reference sequence). The CDR3 spans 15 residues. The V end lost 0 bases, the J end lost 3 bases, and 11 bases lay between the germline ends. This CDR3 is CATSRDKGTDYGYTF. The CDR3 bases are TGTGCCACCAGCAGAGATAAGGGGACGGACTATGGCTACACCTTC.

The chain couples TRBV30 to TRBJ1-2; maybe TRBD1 (5 bases). In germline, CDR1 is GTSNPN, CDR2 SVGIG (reference sequence). The length of the CDR3 is 13 residues. CDR3: CAGVGRSNYGYTF. The DNA for the CDR3 is TGTGCGGGGGTAGGGAGATCTAACTATGGCTACACCTTC.

The chain links TRBV30 to TRBJ1-5, with 7 bases matching TRBD1. With 4 bases clipped from V and 4 bases from J, the junction kept 4 bases outside the gene matches. This CDR3 contains 13 residues. Per the germline V gene, CDR1 is GTSNPN and CDR2 is SVGIG (reference sequence). The CDR3 reads CAWTGGGNQPQHF. CDR3 nucleotide sequence: TGTGCCTGGACAGGGGGAGGAAATCAGCCCCAGCATTTT.

V gene TRBV30 combines with J gene TRBJ1-2, with D uncertain. The CDR3 is made up of 12 amino acids. Trimming took 0 bases from V and 7 from J, leaving 9 bases between them. Germline lookup yields CDR1 GTSNPN and CDR2 SVGIG (reference sequence). Here the CDR3 DNA reads TGTGCCTGGAGTGTACCCCGGGGTGGCTACACCTTC. Translating it yields CAWSVPRGGYTF.